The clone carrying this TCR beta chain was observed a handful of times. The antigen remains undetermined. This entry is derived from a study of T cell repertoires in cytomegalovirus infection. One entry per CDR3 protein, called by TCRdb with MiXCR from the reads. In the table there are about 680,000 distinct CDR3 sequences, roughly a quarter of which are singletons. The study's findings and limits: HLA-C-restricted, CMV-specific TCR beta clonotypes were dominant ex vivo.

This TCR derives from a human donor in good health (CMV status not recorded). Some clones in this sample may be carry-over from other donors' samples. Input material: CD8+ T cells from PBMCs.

The CDR3 sequence is CASSLGGSIEQYF. Here the CDR3 DNA reads TGTGCCAGCAGTTTAGGGGGGAGCATCGAGCAGTACTTC. The V and J genes are TRBV12-3 or TRBV12-4 and TRBJ2-7; D is possibly TRBD1 or TRBD2 (5 bases each). The CDR3 length is 13 residues. V lost 1 base and J lost 6, with 10 bases in between.